Listed below are T cell receptor beta chains from one sample, sequenced in a study of blood T cell repertoires in COVID-19. The data were produced by immunoSEQ multiplex PCR, yet TCRdb's version contains in-frame clones alone and is incomplete. The sample has more than 25,000 clones, more than 80% seen once. The specimen was peripheral blood. The source of these receptors is a woman aged 40-49 years with active or convalescent COVID-19. The CDR3 runs from the conserved cysteine through the conserved F or W. Each record gives: CDR3 DNA, CDR3 protein, clone size, D gene, J gene, V gene. The D gene is left open where the match is weak. Part of the rows lack a size; the others show once, few, many or a class for expanded clones.

TGTGCCAGCAGCCGGGTGGGGCGGGGGGGTACAGATACGCAGTATTTT | CASSRVGRGGTDTQYF | - | TRBD2 | TRBJ2-3 | TRBV27
TGTGCCAGTAGTCCAGGTCCATTCGACACTGAAGCTTTCTTT | CASSPGPFDTEAFF | - | - | TRBJ1-1 | TRBV19
TGCAGCGTTCAACCGGGACAGTATAGCTACACCTTC | CSVQPGQYSYTF | - | TRBD1 | TRBJ1-2 | TRBV29-1
TGCGCCAGCAGCCGGGCGGGTGGCGGGAGTGAAGAGACCCAGTACTTC | CASSRAGGGSEETQYF | - | TRBD2 | TRBJ2-5 | TRBV4-1
TGTGCCAGCAGTTTCTCAGGGGCGACGGGTGAAAAACTGTTTTTT | CASSFSGATGEKLFF | - | - | TRBJ1-4 | TRBV28
TGCGCCAGCAGTGAGATTGGAGGGAGGGCCAGGAATGAGCAGTTCTTC | CASSEIGGRARNEQFF | - | TRBD2 | TRBJ2-1 | TRBV10-2
TGTGCCAGCAGTGAAGCGTTTCGGTTGGTGGCGGACACTGAAGCTTTCTTT | CASSEAFRLVADTEAFF | few | - | TRBJ1-1 | TRBV6-1
TGTGCCAGCAGCTTAGCTGGCCCGGATACGCAGTATTTT | CASSLAGPDTQYF | - | - | TRBJ2-3 | TRBV11-2
TGCGCCAGCAGGCGGAACAGGCCAGATACGCAGTATTTT | CASRRNRPDTQYF | - | - | TRBJ2-3 | TRBV5-1
TGTGCCAGCAGTTTAGGCTGGGGGGAACAGGGGGCGCTTGCGGCCAAAAACATTCAGTACTTC | CASSLGWGEQGALAAKNIQYF | - | TRBD1 | TRBJ2-4 | TRBV28
TGTGCCAGTACCCGGGACAGGGTTTTCACTGAAGCTTTCTTT | CASTRDRVFTEAFF | - | TRBD1 | TRBJ1-1 | TRBV19
TGTGCCAGCAGCCCCCAGGGGGCCAACGGGGAGCTGTTTTTT | CASSPQGANGELFF | - | TRBD1 | TRBJ2-2 | TRBV9